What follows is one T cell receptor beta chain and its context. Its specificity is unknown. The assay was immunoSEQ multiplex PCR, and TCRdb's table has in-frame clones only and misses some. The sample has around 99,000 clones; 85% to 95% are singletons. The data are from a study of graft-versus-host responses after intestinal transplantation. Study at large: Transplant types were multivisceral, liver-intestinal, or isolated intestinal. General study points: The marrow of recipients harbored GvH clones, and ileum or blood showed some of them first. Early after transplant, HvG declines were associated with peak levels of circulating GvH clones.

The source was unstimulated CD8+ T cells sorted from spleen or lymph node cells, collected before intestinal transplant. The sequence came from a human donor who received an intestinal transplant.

As DNA, the CDR3 is TGTGCCAGTAGTACCAGACTCGTTACGTCCTATAATTCACCCCTCCACTTT. This translates into CASSTRLVTSYNSPLHF. The chain recombines TRBV19 with TRBJ1-6; D unclear. Germline CDR1 LNHDA, CDR2 SQIVND (reference sequence). V lost 4 bases to trimming and J lost 1 base, with 14 bases between them. The CDR3 is 17 residues long.